The 32 T cell receptor beta chains listed next were all sequenced from one sample in a study of STAT5B mutations in CD4+ large granular lymphocyte leukemia (dated by TCRdb to the early 2020s). The protocol used for the library was the immunoSEQ multiplex PCR assay. TCRdb took this table from immuneACCESS and kept in-frame rearrangements with V and J called. Such tables lack part of the clones; where checked against another copy, unresolved V genes explain under half of the gap, and the rest is unexplained. The sample data list 40,000 to 45,000 clones, and about 81% of these were observed just once. The ten largest clones represent around 0.37% of the sample. Sequencing was done on a sample of CD4+ T cells from blood buffy coats. The receptors shown here come from a human donor in good health.

This chain links TRBV11-3 with TRBJ2-2, with D perhaps matching TRBD1 or TRBD2 (5 bases each). Germline lookup yields CDR1 SGHNT and CDR2 YENEEA. The CDR3 contains 15 residues. Between the trimmed V and J ends, which lost 4 bases and 0 bases, there was a span of 9 bases. The CDR3 sequence: CASSSGTANTGELFF. As DNA, the CDR3 is TGTGCCAGCAGCTCTGGGACGGCGAACACCGGGGAGCTGTTTTTT.

The rearrangement joins TRBV9 to TRBJ2-2; D remains unclear. The CDR3 length is 12 residues. The germline V and J ends were trimmed by 2 bases and 7 bases, with 6 bases remaining between them. Germline CDR1 and CDR2: SGDLS and YYNGEE. The CDR3 reads CASSVYSGELFF. The DNA for the CDR3 is TGTGCCAGCAGCGTCTATAGCGGGGAGCTGTTTTTT.

The chain couples TRBV4-2 to TRBJ2-5; maybe TRBD2 (5 bases). CDR1 LGHNA and CDR2 YNFKEQ come from the germline V gene. The CDR3 loop spans 14 amino acids. V was trimmed by 0 bases and J by 2 bases, leaving 7 bases between them. The CDR3 here is CASSQDTGQETQYF. CDR3 bases: TGTGCCAGCAGCCAAGATACGGGGCAAGAGACCCAGTACTTC.

The DNA of the CDR3 is TGTGCCAGCAGCTATCTAGGGGGCGAGACCCAGTACTTC. Encoded protein: CASSYLGGETQYF. The chain couples TRBV6-5 to TRBJ2-5, with 7 bases that match TRBD1. V lost 6 bases, J lost 5 bases, and 6 bases stayed unmatched. There are 13 residues in the CDR3. Looked up from germline, CDR1 is MNHEY and CDR2 is SVGAGI.

This clone turned up a few times. The chain has TRBV5-1 and TRBJ2-5; TRBD1 matches at 8 bases. Germline V gene data show CDR1 as SGHRS and CDR2 as YFSETQ. V was pared by 4 bases and J by 0 bases, with 5 bases of the junction left unmatched. The CDR3 extends over 15 amino acids. Here the CDR3 DNA reads TGCGCCAGCAGCCTGGGGGACAGGTACCAAGAGACCCAGTACTTC. Amino acid sequence: CASSLGDRYQETQYF.

This clone was seen a handful of times. This sequence joins TRBV28 and TRBJ2-7, with D maybe TRBD2 (6 bases). Germline V gives CDR1 MDHEN, CDR2 SYDVKM. The CDR3 is 15 residues long. Trimming took off 5 bases at V and 3 bases at J, with 17 bases between the two ends. This CDR3 is CASSTSRDGYYEQYF. The CDR3 DNA follows: TGTGCCAGCAGTACTAGCAGGGACGGCTACTACGAGCAGTACTTC.

The V call is TRBV18, the J call TRBJ1-2; 7 bases align to TRBD1. Looked up from germline, CDR1 is KGHSH and CDR2 is LQKENI. The CDR3 covers 15 residues. Unmatched junction bases numbered 9, after V lost 6 bases and J lost 2 bases. DNA of the CDR3: TGTGCCAGCTCGTCCCAGACAGGGAAAAACTATGGCTACACCTTC. Its protein product is CASSSQTGKNYGYTF.

V usage is TRBV7-2 and J usage is TRBJ2-5; possibly TRBD2 for D (5 bases). CDR3 length: 14 amino acids. CDR1 SGHTA and CDR2 FQGNSA come from the germline V gene. The V gene lost 7 bases and the J gene lost 4 bases, with 16 bases spanning the gap. CDR3 amino acids: CASTPPGLRETQYF. CDR3 sequence (DNA): TGTGCCAGCACTCCCCCGGGATTAAGAGAGACCCAGTACTTC.

Comment on this clone: The junction departs from the called germline gene at one end, perhaps through a read error. The rearrangement uses TRBV30 and TRBJ1-1, with a possible D match to TRBD1 (5 bases). CDR1 and CDR2 (germline): GTSNPN, SVGIG (reference sequence). CDR3 length equals 15 residues. The chain's CDR3 is CAWSGDGRVNSEAFF. The CDR3 DNA follows: TGTGCCTGGAGTGGGGACGGGAGGGTGAACTCTGAAGCTTTCTTT.

The rearrangement uses TRBV19 and TRBJ2-5; a weak D match, TRBD1 (6 bases). V lost 6 bases, J lost 2 bases, and 19 bases lay in between. The CDR3 is made up of 16 amino acids. The germline V gene has CDR1 LNHDA and CDR2 SQIVND (reference sequence). CDR3 bases: TGTGCCAGTAGCCTCCACGCGGGCAGGGGACAAGAGACCCAGTACTTC. This sequence encodes CASSLHAGRGQETQYF.

The V call is TRBV9, the J call TRBJ2-7; 11 bases map to TRBD2. The trim removed 4 bases at V and 3 bases at J, leaving 9 bases unmatched. There are 16 residues in the CDR3. The germline V gene encodes CDR1 SGDLS and CDR2 YYNGEE. CDR3 in DNA: TGTGCCAGCAGCCAGGGGGGGACTAGCGGAAACTACGAGCAGTACTTC. Translating it yields CASSQGGTSGNYEQYF.

V and J are TRBV7-9 and TRBJ2-3; D is unresolved. V lost 1 base to trimming and J lost 5 bases, with 16 bases between them. Germline V gene data show CDR1 as SEHNR and CDR2 as FQNEAQ (reference sequence). The CDR3 runs to 16 residues. The chain's CDR3 is CASSLGAYRGGDTQYF. CDR3 sequence (DNA): TGTGCCAGCAGCTTAGGGGCCTACAGAGGCGGAGATACGCAGTATTTT.

The chain carries TRBV6-1 and TRBJ2-6; perhaps TRBD2 as D (6 bases). CDR3 size: 18 residues. CDR1 is MNHNS, CDR2 SASEGT, per germline. The germline V and J ends were trimmed by 4 bases and 0 bases, with 16 bases remaining between them. Here the CDR3 reads CASSGREVRLSGANVLTF. The CDR3 nucleotides are TGTGCCAGCAGTGGTAGGGAGGTTCGCCTCTCTGGGGCCAACGTCCTGACTTTC.

The J gene is TRBJ2-2, the V gene TRBV5-4; 7 bases fit TRBD1. The J segment lost 6 bases and the V segment lost 5 bases, leaving 4 bases of the junction unmatched. Germline CDR1 and CDR2: SGHNT and YYREEE (reference sequence). This CDR3 has 13 amino acids. The CDR3 DNA follows: TGTGCCAGCAGGCCTCAGGGGGCCGGGGAGCTGTTTTTT. This encodes CASRPQGAGELFF.

The chain couples TRBV2 to TRBJ1-6; D ambiguous. V was trimmed by 6 bases and J by 7 bases, leaving 7 bases between them. The CDR3 is 12 residues long. Germline V gene sequence: CDR1 SNHLY, CDR2 FYNNEI. The CDR3 loop reads CASRTENSPLHF. DNA for the CDR3: TGTGCCAGCAGGACGGAGAATTCACCCCTCCACTTT.

The chain links TRBV4-2 to TRBJ1-4, with D maybe TRBD1 (5 bases). Germline V lookup: CDR1 LGHNA, CDR2 YNFKEQ. The CDR3 length is 16 residues. Trimming cost V 0 bases and J 8 bases, with 16 bases left between them. The CDR3, as DNA: TGTGCCAGCAGCCAAGATCGGGGGTCAGGGAGGGAAAAACTGTTTTTT. Protein sequence: CASSQDRGSGREKLFF.

The J gene is TRBJ2-2, the V gene TRBV6-6, with 13 bases identical to TRBD2. The CDR3 contains 16 residues. The junction had 9 bases not matched to a gene; V was cut back by 6 bases and J by 8 bases. Germline V lookup: CDR1 MNHNY, CDR2 SVGAGI (reference sequence). The CDR3 DNA reads as TGTGCCAGCAGACCCGGACTAGCGGGAGATGTAGGGGAGCTGTTTTTT. Its protein product is CASRPGLAGDVGELFF.

This clone occurred a few times. This chain joins TRBV27 and TRBJ1-2; 10 bases fit TRBD1. The trim removed 0 bases at V and 3 bases at J, leaving 7 bases unmatched. Germline CDR1 and CDR2: MNHEY and SMNVEV (reference sequence). The CDR3 has 17 residues. The DNA of the CDR3 is TGTGCCAGCAGTTTATCGATTGGGACAGGGGTCCACTATGGCTACACCTTC. Its translation is CASSLSIGTGVHYGYTF.

The J gene is TRBJ1-3, the V gene TRBV5-1; D ambiguous. V lost 2 bases and J 0 bases, leaving 6 bases between the germline ends. Germline V CDR1 and CDR2: SGHRS, YFSETQ. This CDR3 region has 14 residues. The CDR3 nucleotides are TGCGCCAGCAGCTTTCCGGACTCTGGAAACACCATATATTTT. Encoded protein: CASSFPDSGNTIYF.

The chain links TRBV6-1 to TRBJ2-1; D call uncertain. V was shortened by 2 bases and J by 2 bases, with 4 bases between the two germline ends. This CDR3 contains 13 residues. Germline CDR1 MNHNS, CDR2 SASEGT. The CDR3 DNA reads TGTGCCAGCAGTGAAAACACCTACAATGAGCAGTTCTTC. Its translation: CASSENTYNEQFF.

The CDR3 DNA follows: TGCGCCAGCAGCTTGGAGGTAGCGGGGGGGCCTCAAAACATTCAGTACTTC. Translation: CASSLEVAGGPQNIQYF. The chain joins TRBV5-1 to TRBJ2-4, with 11 nucleotides matching TRBD2. CDR3 length equals 17 residues. The V segment lost 0 bases and the J segment 5 bases; nucleotides outside the gene matches: 7. Germline CDR1 is SGHRS and CDR2 is YFSETQ. The variable domain in full, with the rest retrieved from reference TRBV5-1 and TRBJ2-4, is KAGVTQTPRYLIKTRGQQVTLSCSPISGHRSVSWYQQTPGQGLQFLFEYFSETQRNKGNFPGRFSGRQFSNSRSEMNVSTLELGDSALYLCASSLEVAGGPQNIQYFGAGTRLSVL.

The chain joins TRBV6-5 to TRBJ1-6; 10 positions agree with TRBD1. This CDR3 has 16 amino acids. The germline gives CDR1 MNHEY, CDR2 SVGAGI. J was trimmed by 4 bases and V by 2 bases; bases with no gene match: 2. The CDR3 loop reads CASSYQDRGYNSPLHF. The CDR3 DNA reads as TGTGCCAGCAGTTACCAGGACAGGGGGTATAATTCACCCCTCCACTTT.

This clone was picked up a small number of times. The chain recombines TRBV7-9 with TRBJ1-5; D gene uncertain. The CDR3 length is 12 residues. V was cut by 6 bases and J by 3 bases, with 6 bases left in between. The germline CDR1 and CDR2 sequences are SEHNR and FQNEAQ (reference sequence). This CDR3 reads CASRRSNQPQHF. CDR3 bases: TGTGCCAGCAGGCGGTCCAATCAGCCCCAGCATTTT.

The chain links TRBV29-1 to TRBJ2-3, with a possible D match to TRBD1 (5 bases). Trimming cost V 4 bases and J 2 bases, with 13 bases left between them. Germline V gene lookup returns CDR1 SQVTM and CDR2 ANQGSEA. The CDR3 contains 14 residues. The CDR3 coding sequence is TGCAGCGTTGCGGGCAGGGCGAACACAGATACGCAGTATTTT. It encodes CSVAGRANTDTQYF.

V and J are TRBV7-2 and TRBJ1-3; D is unresolved. Trimming removed 1 base from V and 0 bases from J, with 10 bases in between. The germline gives CDR1 SGHTA, CDR2 FQGNSA. This CDR3 region has 16 residues. Written as DNA, the CDR3 is TGTGCCAGCAGCTTAGGACCGTCGAGCTCTGGAAACACCATATATTTT. Its translation is CASSLGPSSSGNTIYF.

The rearrangement joins TRBV7-9 to TRBJ2-5; 8 bases agree with TRBD1. The CDR3 contains 12 residues. Germline CDR1 SEHNR, CDR2 FQNEAQ (reference sequence). The J segment lost 5 bases and the V segment lost 8 bases, leaving 4 bases of the junction unmatched. CDR3 sequence reads: CASRPGGETQYF. The CDR3 nucleotides read TGTGCCAGCCGTCCAGGGGGCGAGACCCAGTACTTC.

The V and J genes are TRBV6-1 and TRBJ1-5; no reliable D call. Trimming took 2 bases from V and 7 from J, leaving 9 bases between them. The CDR3 covers 13 residues. Germline CDR1 MNHNS, CDR2 SASEGT. CDR3 nucleotides: TGTGCCAGCAGTGAACTCAGAGGGCAGCCCCAGCATTTT. It yields the protein CASSELRGQPQHF.

V usage is TRBV9 and J usage is TRBJ2-5; D ambiguous. This CDR3 contains 15 residues. V lost 0 bases, J lost 5 bases, and 14 bases lay in between. CDR1 is SGDLS and CDR2 is YYNGEE in the germline V gene. CDR3 region: CASSVGVAFGETQYF. The CDR3 DNA is TGTGCCAGCAGCGTAGGAGTGGCTTTCGGGGAGACCCAGTACTTC.

This clone was counted a few times. V gene TRBV27 combines with J gene TRBJ1-6; 7 positions match TRBD1. This CDR3 contains 18 residues. Unmatched junction bases numbered 20, after V lost 5 bases and J lost 10 bases. The germline gives CDR1 MNHEY, CDR2 SMNVEV (reference sequence). The CDR3, as DNA: TGTGCCAGCAGTCCGACAGGGTTAAACGTTCTATTGGCGTCACCCCTCCACTTT. It specifies CASSPTGLNVLLASPLHF.

CDR3 loop: CASGLVQENNEQFF. The CDR3 bases are TGTGCCAGCGGATTGGTTCAGGAGAACAATGAGCAGTTCTTC. The chain combines TRBV28 with TRBJ2-1; no definite D call. The CDR3 covers 14 residues. The V end was cut by 8 bases, the J end by 5 bases, with 16 bases between. The germline V gene has CDR1 MDHEN and CDR2 SYDVKM.

V usage is TRBV9 and J usage is TRBJ2-7; perhaps TRBD2 as D (6 bases). Per the germline V gene, CDR1 is SGDLS and CDR2 is YYNGEE. The CDR3 has 14 residues. V was trimmed by 0 bases and J by 1 base, leaving 8 bases between them. The CDR3 DNA reads as TGTGCCAGCAGCGTAGACGGGAGATCCTACGAGCAGTACTTC. Translated: CASSVDGRSYEQYF.

The rearrangement uses TRBV30 and TRBJ1-1; TRBD1 might be the D (5 bases). The germline gives CDR1 GTSNPN, CDR2 SVGIG (reference sequence). This CDR3 comprises 13 residues. The V end was cut by 5 bases, the J end by 6 bases, with 16 bases between. The CDR3 DNA reads as TGTGCCTGGTCGGGACCCGCGGGCGCTGAAGCTTTCTTT. This codes for CAWSGPAGAEAFF.